This T cell receptor (beta chain) was recovered during a study of Ad26.COV2.S vaccination and SARS-CoV-2 variants. Study information: Participant was drawn from the COV1001 Ad26.COV2.S trial arm. The authors gave Ad26.COV2.S intramuscularly, either once or twice 56 days apart. The study's findings and limits: Spike-specific TCR breadth was greater in vaccine than placebo recipients.

Germline lookup yields CDR1 KGHSH and CDR2 LQKENI. The CDR3 has 13 amino acids. V was shortened by 2 bases and J by 3 bases, with 7 bases between the two germline ends. Clones were sequenced by immunoSEQ multiplex PCR, and TCRdb holds only the in-frame ones, with some missing. The data show roughly 420,000 clones, with roughly 90% seen just once and 3.6% held by the top ten. Regarding treatment: approximately 18 received Ad26.COV2.S at low or high dose, single or two shots; about 5 received placebo; per-sample allocation not given. Samples came from day 63 after the first vaccine or placebo injection. The vaccine delivered Wuhan-strain SARS-CoV-2 spike through an Ad26 vector. In the case of this clone: The target antigen is unknown.

This chain uses TRBV18 with TRBJ2-5; D remains ambiguous. The specimen comprised peripheral blood, sampled in a trial of Ad26.COV2.S vaccine versus placebo. This TCR was sampled from a person between 18 and 65 years old who received the Ad26.COV2.S COVID-19 vaccine or a placebo. CDR3 sequence (DNA): TGTGCCAGCTCACCAGTTTCGAAAGAGACCCAGTACTTC. Translated, it gives CASSPVSKETQYF.